Given below is one T cell receptor beta chain in context. Antigen unknown. The data stem from a study of a mutant IDH1 vaccine in newly diagnosed glioma. The sample's time point: week 35, safety follow-up. A 20-mer mutant IDH1 peptide at 300 ug was injected subcutaneously with topical imiquimod. Germline V gene data show CDR1 as SQVTM and CDR2 as ANQGSEA. The V and J ends lost 0 bases and 9 bases respectively, with 14 bases between them. CDR3 length: 13 amino acids. The assay was immunoSEQ multiplex PCR, and TCRdb's table has in-frame clones only and misses some. The profile shows more than 35,000 clones, 65% to 90% of them singletons.

Sequenced here: PBMCs, sampled from a glioma patient whose treatment included an IDH1 peptide vaccine. The chain has TRBV29-1 and TRBJ1-2, with D possibly TRBD1 on 6 matching bases. The receptor comes from a woman aged 40 to 50 with glioma. Some clones in this sample may be carry-over from other donors' samples. CDR3 sequence: CSVEEGDRKSYTF. The DNA for the CDR3 is TGCAGCGTTGAAGAGGGAGACAGGAAGAGCTACACCTTC.